Listed below are T cell receptor beta chains from one sample, sequenced in a study of T cell responses to AZD1222 COVID-19 vaccine. Profiled with immunoSEQ multiplex PCR; TCRdb holds only in-frame clones, not every one. The table includes under 150,000 clones, 84% detected once. The material sequenced was peripheral blood, taken 28 days after the second AZD1222 dose. The receptors were gathered from an adult who received the AZD1222 COVID-19 vaccine. The CDR3 runs from the conserved cysteine through the conserved F or W. D genes are given only for firm matches. For some rows the clone size is stated as once, few or many, or as a class when expanded; others skip it.

clone size	D gene	V gene	J gene	CDR3 DNA	CDR3 protein
NA	TRBD1	TRBV2	TRBJ1-2	TGTGCCAGCAGTCCCAAGTCGCCCGGGACAGGGGTCTATGGCTACACCTTC	CASSPKSPGTGVYGYTF
few	NA	TRBV7-3	TRBJ2-2	TGTGCCAGCAGCTTCCAGGGTACCGGGGAGCTGTTTTTT	CASSFQGTGELFF
once	NA	TRBV28	TRBJ2-2	TGTGCCAGCACCTGGGTAGCGGCGAACACCGGGGAGCTGTTTTTT	CASTWVAANTGELFF
NA	NA	TRBV6-5	TRBJ2-7	TGTGCCAGCAGTTACTTGGGGGAGCAGTACTTC	CASSYLGEQYF
NA	NA	TRBV29-1	TRBJ1-5	TGCAGCGTTCTGGGGGCTTGGGATCAGCCCCAGCATTTT	CSVLGAWDQPQHF
NA	NA	TRBV11-2	TRBJ2-7	TGTGCCAGCAGCTTACGGCAGGGGAGGGGACGTTTCTTC	CASSLRQGRGRFF
NA	TRBD2	TRBV10-1	TRBJ2-2	TGCGCCAGCAGTCCTCGCGGGGGACTGAACACCGGGGAGCTGTTTTTT	CASSPRGGLNTGELFF
NA	TRBD2	TRBV4-3	TRBJ2-4	TGCGCCAGCAGCCAAGAAGGGGCTAGCGGGGGACTATTAGCCAAAAACATTCAGTACTTC	CASSQEGASGGLLAKNIQYF
NA	TRBD2	TRBV6-5	TRBJ2-4	TGTGCCAGCAGGCCGGGGGGTCAAAACATTCAGTACTTC	CASRPGGQNIQYF
NA	TRBD2	TRBV20-1	TRBJ2-7	TGCAGTGCTAGTCCTAGCGGGGCCGACTACGAGCAGTACTTC	CSASPSGADYEQYF
NA	TRBD1	TRBV7-2	TRBJ1-4	TGTGCCAGCAGCTTCGGCAGGGGGGAAAAACTGTTTTTT	CASSFGRGEKLFF
NA	NA	TRBV19	TRBJ2-3	TGTGCCAGTAGAACGGACGGACGGAGCACAGATACGCAGTATTTT	CASRTDGRSTDTQYF
NA	TRBD1	TRBV27	TRBJ2-7	TGTGCCAGCAGTCTAGACAGGGGGCTCTACGAGCAGTACTTC	CASSLDRGLYEQYF
NA	NA	TRBV6-5	TRBJ2-7	TGTGCCAGCCGAAACAGGGAAACCTACGAGCAGTACTTC	CASRNRETYEQYF
NA	NA	TRBV3-1/TRBV3-2	TRBJ1-1	TGTGCCAGCAAGGGGGACACTGAAGCTTTCTTT	CASKGDTEAFF
NA	NA	TRBV11-2	TRBJ1-2	TGTGCCAGCAGCTTCAGTCGGGACAACTCCTATGGCTACACCTTC	CASSFSRDNSYGYTF
NA	TRBD1	TRBV24-1	TRBJ1-2	TGTGCCACCAGTGCAGGGGGCTTCGGTGGCTACACCTTC	CATSAGGFGGYTF
NA	TRBD2	TRBV2	TRBJ2-1	TGTGCCAGCAGCTATGGGACTAGCGGGTACAATGAGCAGTTCTTC	CASSYGTSGYNEQFF
few	NA	TRBV9	TRBJ1-5	TGTGCCAGCAGCGTAGAGGGGCAAGGCAATCAGCCCCAGCATTTT	CASSVEGQGNQPQHF
NA	NA	TRBV7-9	TRBJ1-6	TGTGCCAGCAGCTTATCCGGGGGCTCACCCCTCCACTTT	CASSLSGGSPLHF
NA	NA	TRBV19	TRBJ1-3	TGTGCCAGTACAAGACCCCGGGAACTCTACTCTGGAAACACCATATATTTT	CASTRPRELYSGNTIYF
NA	NA	TRBV6-5	TRBJ2-3	TGTGCCAGCAGTTACGGGAGCTTAGGCTCAGATACGCAGTATTTT	CASSYGSLGSDTQYF
NA	NA	TRBV19	TRBJ1-4	TGTGCCAGTAGTATGTTCGACAGACTCGGTGAAAAACTGTTTTTT	CASSMFDRLGEKLFF
NA	NA	TRBV7-2	TRBJ2-2	TGTGCCAGCAGCCTTCGGGGGAGAAACACCGGGGAGCTGTTTTTT	CASSLRGRNTGELFF
NA	TRBD2	TRBV5-1	TRBJ2-2	TGCGCCAGCAGCTCGATACTAGCGGACACCGGGGAGCTGTTTTTT	CASSSILADTGELFF
NA	NA	TRBV29-1	TRBJ2-3	TGCAGCGTCGCCCTGACGAGTACTAGCACAGATACGCAGTATTTT	CSVALTSTSTDTQYF
NA	TRBD1	TRBV6-5	TRBJ2-2	TGTGCCAGCAGCCGGCCGCAGGGGGCTACCGGGGAGCTGTTTTTT	CASSRPQGATGELFF
NA	NA	TRBV2	TRBJ2-7	TGTGCCAGCAGTGTGGCCAACTCCTACGAGCAGTACTTC	CASSVANSYEQYF
NA	NA	TRBV24-1	TRBJ2-3	TGTGCCACCGGGGACAAAAAAAGCACAGATACGCAGTATTTT	CATGDKKSTDTQYF
NA	TRBD1	TRBV19	TRBJ2-2	TGTGCCAGTAGTACGCCGGGACAGGGGGCCCGGGGAGAGACCGGGGAGCTGTTTTTT	CASSTPGQGARGETGELFF
NA	TRBD1	TRBV5-1	TRBJ1-6	TGCGCCAGCAGCACGACAGGGTCCTCCTATAATTCACCCCTCCACTTT	CASSTTGSSYNSPLHF
NA	NA	TRBV5-1	TRBJ2-3	TGCGCCAGCAGCTTGGTTGGGACTTATAGCACAGATACGCAGTATTTT	CASSLVGTYSTDTQYF
NA	NA	TRBV5-1	TRBJ1-2	TGCGCCACCGCGCCGGGGAGTGGCTATGGCTACACCTTC	CATAPGSGYGYTF
NA	TRBD2	TRBV4-1	TRBJ2-5	TGCGCCAGCGCCCGCGGCTCGGGAAGCGGGGGGAGAGAGACCCAGTACTTC	CASARGSGSGGRETQYF
NA	TRBD2	TRBV5-4	TRBJ2-2	TGTGCCAGCAGCTCGGGACTAGCGTTGGCCGGGGAGCTGTTTTTT	CASSSGLALAGELFF
NA	NA	TRBV28	TRBJ1-2	TGTGCCAGCCGCAACCCCCTGGCAGGAGTCTATGGCTACACCTTC	CASRNPLAGVYGYTF
NA	NA	TRBV18	TRBJ2-6	TGTGCCAGCTCACCAGCGGTTGGGGGATCGAGCTCTGGGGCCAACGTCCTGACTTTC	CASSPAVGGSSSGANVLTF
NA	TRBD1	TRBV2	TRBJ1-5	TGTGCCAGCACTGGAGGACAGGGCTGGCCCCAGCATTTT	CASTGGQGWPQHF
once	NA	TRBV6-5	TRBJ2-1	TGTGCCAGCAGTCCGCCAGACAATGAGCAGTTCTTC	CASSPPDNEQFF
NA	NA	TRBV5-1	TRBJ1-1	TGCGCCAGCAGTTTCCCAGGGATCACTGAAGCTTTCTTT	CASSFPGITEAFF
NA	TRBD1	TRBV7-9	TRBJ2-4	TGTGCCAGCAGCCCTCGACAGGGTTCGGCTTTAGCCAAAAACATTCAGTACTTC	CASSPRQGSALAKNIQYF
NA	NA	TRBV2	TRBJ1-2	TGTGCCAGCAGTACCTTGATCGGGACGCTCTATGGCTACACCTTC	CASSTLIGTLYGYTF
few	NA	TRBV9	TRBJ2-7	TGTGCCAGCAGCCCCGAGGGGGGGGTGAAGAGCGAGCAGTACTTC	CASSPEGGVKSEQYF
NA	TRBD1	TRBV24-1	TRBJ1-2	TGTGCCACCAGTGATACCGGGACAGGTGTTGGCTACACCTTC	CATSDTGTGVGYTF
NA	TRBD1	TRBV29-1	TRBJ2-1	TGCAGCGCCCGTGGTCGGGACAGGGGGTTAGATGAGCAGTTCTTC	CSARGRDRGLDEQFF
NA	TRBD1	TRBV5-1	TRBJ2-7	TGCGCCAGCAGCTTTCCGGACAGGGGGTATCAAGAGCAGTACTTC	CASSFPDRGYQEQYF